This TCR beta chain was recorded in a study of shared clonotypes between healthy human individuals. Study outcomes and limitations: An anticipated effect of sequencing depth on clonotype sharing among donors was recognized.

Notes on this clone: Its matching antigen is unknown.

Method: immunoSEQ multiplex PCR; TCRdb's copy keeps in-frame clones and lacks some. Seen here are approximately 530,000 clones, approximately 95% observed once, and the top ten hold less than 0.06%. V was pared by 6 bases and J by 2 bases, with 6 bases between. The V gene's germline CDR1 is SGHRS and CDR2 YFSETQ. The CDR3 spans 12 residues. The chain couples TRBV5-1 to TRBJ1-3; unclear D gene. Sequenced sample: naive CD4+ T cells sorted from blood. Subset: CD45RA+ positively selected. The receptor was isolated from a woman in her 30s in good health. CDR3 region: CASTSAGNTIYF. The CDR3 region has the DNA TGCGCCAGCACTTCGGCTGGAAACACCATATATTTT.